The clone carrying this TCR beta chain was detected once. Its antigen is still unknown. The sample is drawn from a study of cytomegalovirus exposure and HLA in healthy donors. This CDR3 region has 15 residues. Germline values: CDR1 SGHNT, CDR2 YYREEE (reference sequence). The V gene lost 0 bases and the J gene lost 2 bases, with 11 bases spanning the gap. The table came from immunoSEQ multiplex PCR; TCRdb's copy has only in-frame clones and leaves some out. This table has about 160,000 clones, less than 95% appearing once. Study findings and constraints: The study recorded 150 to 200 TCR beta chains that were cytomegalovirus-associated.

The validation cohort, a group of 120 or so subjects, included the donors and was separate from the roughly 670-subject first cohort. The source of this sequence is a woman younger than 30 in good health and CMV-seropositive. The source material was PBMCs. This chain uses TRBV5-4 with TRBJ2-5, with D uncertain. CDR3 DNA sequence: TGTGCCAGCAGCTTGGCTCTGCGTTCTCAAGAGACCCAGTACTTC. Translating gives CASSLALRSQETQYF.